Below are 20 T cell receptor beta chains sequenced from a single sample in a study of molecular identifiers for immune sequencing clone quantification. TCRdb analysed the PCR reads with MiXCR anew, one entry per CDR3 protein. The table lists some 580,000 distinct CDR3 sequences, approximately 24% of them singletons. The sequenced sample consisted of naive CD8+ T cells from blood, with Jurkat cell RNA spiked in. Subset of the sample: FACS-sorted CD8+CD4-CCR7+CD45RA+ naive T cells. These receptors came from a human donor in good health. Some libraries in this study had Jurkat cell RNA spiked in.

This clonotype was detected ten times or more. The chain joins TRBV5-1 to TRBJ1-1, with D tentatively TRBD1 (5 bases). CDR3 length equals 16 residues. V lost 0 bases and J lost 5, with 17 bases in between. Per the germline V gene, CDR1 is SGHRS and CDR2 is YFSETQ. This CDR3 is CASSLGALGGMTEAFF. The DNA for the CDR3 is TGCGCCAGCAGCTTGGGGGCCCTCGGGGGTATGACTGAAGCTTTCTTT.

The chain carries TRBV5-1 and TRBJ2-5, with D hard to call. The germline V gene encodes CDR1 SGHRS and CDR2 YFSETQ. CDR3 length: 14 residues. Trimming took 0 bases from V and 0 from J, leaving 6 bases between them. DNA of the CDR3: TGCGCCAGCAGCTTGGAAGGGAACCAAGAGACCCAGTACTTC. It is translated as CASSLEGNQETQYF. Variable domain in full (rest from reference TRBV5-1 and TRBJ2-5): KAGVTQTPRYLIKTRGQQVTLSCSPISGHRSVSWYQQTPGQGLQFLFEYFSETQRNKGNFPGRFSGRQFSNSRSEMNVSTLELGDSALYLCASSLEGNQETQYFGPGTRLLVL.

Concerning this clonotype: The junction shows a germline mismatch at one end, possibly a read error. The chain uses TRBV7-8 and TRBJ2-5; D is undetermined. The length of the CDR3 is 15 residues. Germline CDR1 reads SGHVS; CDR2 reads FQNEAQ. The CDR3 DNA is TGTGCCAGCAGCCCTAGTGTAGTGGTCGAAGAGAGCCAGTACTTC. This encodes CASSPSVVVEESQYF.

The chain links TRBV14 to TRBJ1-6, with D possibly TRBD1 on 6 matching bases. Germline V gene data show CDR1 as SGHDN and CDR2 as FVKESK. The CDR3 contains 15 residues. The V gene lost 8 bases and the J gene lost 7 bases, with 18 bases spanning the gap. CDR3 DNA sequence: TGTGCCAGCCGCCGGCCTGGACAGAGGAATTCACCCCTCCACTTT. Its protein product is CASRRPGQRNSPLHF. Supplemented by reference TRBV14 and TRBJ1-6, the full variable domain reads EAGVTQFPSHSVIEKGQTVTLRCDPISGHDNLYWYRRVMGKEIKFLLHFVKESKQDESGMPNNRFLAERTGGTYSTLKVQPAELEDSGVYFCASRRPGQRNSPLHFGNGTRLTVT.

This clonotype was observed many times. The chain recombines TRBV13 with TRBJ1-1; 7 bases agree with TRBD1. V lost 4 bases to trimming and J lost 6 bases; unmatched junction nucleotides: 8. CDR1 is PRHDT and CDR2 is FYEKMQ in the germline V gene (reference sequence). The CDR3 runs 14 residues. This chain's CDR3 is CASSSRGGVAEAFF. CDR3 nucleotides: TGTGCCAGCAGCTCCAGGGGGGGCGTTGCTGAAGCTTTCTTT.

With respect to this clonotype: The junction does not match germline at one end; this may be a read error. The V gene is TRBV5-1, the J gene TRBJ1-1; D gene unclear. The CDR3 sequence is 13 residues long. The V gene's germline CDR1 is SGHRS and CDR2 YFSETQ. CDR3 in DNA: TGCGGCAGCAGCTTAGGACTTAATACTGAAGCTTTCTTT. Encoded protein: CGSSLGLNTEAFF.

This clonotype showed up just a few times. V and J are TRBV11-1 and TRBJ2-5; D possibly uses TRBD1 or TRBD2 (5 bases each). Germline loops: CDR1 SGHAT, CDR2 FQDESV (reference sequence). The CDR3 length is 16 residues. The ends were cut back, 1 base at V and 3 bases at J, with 15 bases in the middle. CDR3 sequence: CASSLDEEQGEETQYF. In nucleotides, the CDR3 is TGTGCCAGCAGCTTAGATGAAGAGCAGGGAGAAGAGACCCAGTACTTC.

Remarks on this clonotype: No conserved phenylalanine or tryptophan is present at the end of the CDR3, so a read error is the likely explanation. The rearrangement links TRBV29-1 to TRBJ2-5, with D perhaps TRBD2 (6 bases). V lost 7 bases and J 1 base, leaving 13 bases between the germline ends. CDR3 length: 13 amino acids. CDR1 and CDR2 from the germline V gene are SQVTM and ANQGSEA. The CDR3 spells CSGVRGIQETQYL. In DNA form, the CDR3 reads TGCAGCGGGGTGCGGGGCATCCAAGAGACCCAGTACCTC.

The count of this clonotype is one. One base away lies a much larger clone, so this may be a sequencing read error. V usage is TRBV29-1 and J usage is TRBJ1-5, with D unclear. In germline, CDR1 is SQVTM, CDR2 ANQGSEA. This CDR3 spans 13 amino acids. With 6 bases removed from V and 2 bases from J, the gap between germline ends came to 11 bases. CDR3 sequence: CSVVARGNQPQHF. The CDR3 DNA follows: TGCAGCGTCGTCGCTCGGGGCAATCAGCCCCAGCATTTT.

Turning to this clonotype: Given a much more abundant clone one base away, this may be a read error. This rearrangement joins TRBV29-1 to TRBJ2-1; a weak D match, TRBD2 (6 bases). Trimming stripped 4 bases from V and 2 bases from J, with 12 bases between. The CDR3 sequence is 14 residues long. Germline CDR1 SQVTM, CDR2 ANQGSEA. The CDR3 reads CSVVWLATYNEQFF. The DNA of the CDR3 is TGCAGCGTTGTATGGCTAGCGACCTACAATGAGCAGTTCTTC.

As to this clonotype: One base away lies a much larger clone, so this may be a sequencing read error. V usage is TRBV5-1 and J usage is TRBJ1-1; 7 bases are shared with TRBD1. V dropped 0 bases and J dropped 6; count of bases not matched to a gene: 5. CDR3 length: 14 amino acids. Per germline, CDR1 SGHRS and CDR2 YFSETQ. The CDR3 coding sequence is TGCGCCAGCAGCTTGGATCAGGGGGTGGCTGAAGCTTTCTTT. Translation: CASSLDQGVAEAFF.

This clonotype was counted many times. V usage is TRBV12-5 and J usage is TRBJ2-1; D possibly corresponds to TRBD1 (5 bases). V lost 7 bases and J 9 bases, leaving 10 bases between the germline ends. The CDR3 consists of 11 residues. Germline CDR1 is LGHNT and CDR2 is FRNRAP. Written as DNA, the CDR3 is TGTGCTAGTGCACAGGACCGTGAGCAGTTCTTC. Translation: CASAQDREQFF.

The chain links TRBV4-1 to TRBJ2-5; no clear D gene. V lost 2 bases and J 2 bases, leaving 12 bases between the germline ends. This CDR3 spans 15 amino acids. Germline assignment: CDR1 MGHRA and CDR2 YSYEKL. The CDR3 DNA reads as TGCGCCAGCAGCCAAATTCTTGCGAAACAAGAGACCCAGTACTTC. Amino acid sequence: CASSQILAKQETQYF.

Of note for this clonotype: A clone one base away is much larger, so this may be a read error. The rearrangement joins TRBV20-1 to TRBJ2-3, with 7 bases aligning to TRBD2. The CDR3 has 14 residues. The trim removed 6 bases at V and 1 base at J, leaving 7 bases unmatched. Per the germline V gene, CDR1 is DFQATT and CDR2 is SNEGSKA (reference sequence). In nucleotides, the CDR3 is TGCAGTGCGCCCGGGACTACCGGCACAGATACGCAGTATTTT. It is translated as CSAPGTTGTDTQYF.

This clonotype appeared a few times. The chain couples TRBV28 to TRBJ2-5; D perhaps matches TRBD1 (6 bases). From germline, CDR1 is MDHEN and CDR2 SYDVKM. The CDR3 sequence is 16 residues long. V shed 4 bases and J shed 5 bases, with 20 bases lying between them. The CDR3 region has the DNA TGTGCCAGCAGTTCCGGACAGCCCACCCTTTTTGAGACCCAGTACTTC. It yields the protein CASSSGQPTLFETQYF.

In this sample, this clonotype turned up a few times. This sequence joins TRBV6-2 or TRBV6-3 and TRBJ2-7; D gene unclear. Trimming removed 5 bases at V and 1 base at J, with 12 bases between. CDR3 length: 14 amino acids. CDR1 is MNHEY and CDR2 is SVGEGT in the germline V gene. CDR3 sequence reads: CASSVSLFSYEQYF. The CDR3 DNA reads as TGTGCCAGCAGTGTGAGTTTGTTTTCCTACGAGCAGTACTTC.

In its sample, this clonotype was seen a few times. The chain combines TRBV11-2 with TRBJ1-1; perhaps TRBD1 as D (6 bases). This CDR3 spans 13 amino acids. V lost 7 bases to trimming and J lost 5 bases, with 14 bases between them. Per the germline V gene, CDR1 is SGHAT and CDR2 is FQNNGV. In DNA, the CDR3 is TGTGCCAGCACCATGGAGGGGGTGACTGAAGCTTTCTTT. As protein: CASTMEGVTEAFF.

This clonotype was observed at least ten times. The chain links TRBV5-4 to TRBJ2-1; D is uncertain. Germline assignment: CDR1 SGHNT and CDR2 YYREEE (reference sequence). V dropped 5 bases and J dropped 2 bases, with 8 bases sitting between them. The CDR3 length is 13 residues. The CDR3 DNA reads TGTGCCAGCAGACAAGACACCTACAATGAGCAGTTCTTC. This translates into CASRQDTYNEQFF.

Turning to this clonotype: This clone may be a read error of a much larger clone one base away. This rearrangement joins TRBV29-1 to TRBJ1-2; D unclear. Germline V gene data show CDR1 as SQVTM and CDR2 as ANQGSEA. V lost 7 bases, J lost 8 bases, and 14 bases lay in between. CDR3 size: 11 residues. CDR3 protein: CSDVRHQGYTF. DNA of the CDR3: TGCAGCGATGTACGGCATCAGGGCTACACCTTC.

This clonotype was seen only a few times. The V call is TRBV27, the J call TRBJ1-6; D uncertain. Germline V lookup: CDR1 MNHEY, CDR2 SMNVEV (reference sequence). The CDR3 consists of 14 residues. V lost 2 bases and J 3 bases, leaving 5 bases between the germline ends. The chain's CDR3 is CASSLINYNSPLHF. CDR3 DNA sequence: TGTGCCAGCAGTTTAATCAACTATAATTCACCCCTCCACTTT.